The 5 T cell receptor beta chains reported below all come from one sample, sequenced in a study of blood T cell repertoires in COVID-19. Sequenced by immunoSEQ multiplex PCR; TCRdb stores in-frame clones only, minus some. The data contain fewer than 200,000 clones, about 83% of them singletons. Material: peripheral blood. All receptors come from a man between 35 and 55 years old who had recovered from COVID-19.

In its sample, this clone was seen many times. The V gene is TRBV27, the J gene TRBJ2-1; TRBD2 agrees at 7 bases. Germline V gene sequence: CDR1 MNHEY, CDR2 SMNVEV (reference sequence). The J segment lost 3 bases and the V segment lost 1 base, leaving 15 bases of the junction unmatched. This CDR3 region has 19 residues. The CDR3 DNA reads TGTGCCAGCAGTTTATTTGAGGGAGGGCCTCCTCCGGGCTACAATGAGCAGTTCTTC. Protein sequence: CASSLFEGGPPPGYNEQFF.

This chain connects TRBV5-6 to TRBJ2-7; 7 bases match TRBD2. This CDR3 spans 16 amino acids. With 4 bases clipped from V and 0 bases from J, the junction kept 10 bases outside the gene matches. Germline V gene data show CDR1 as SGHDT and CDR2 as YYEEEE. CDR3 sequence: CASSGGAGEPSYEQYF. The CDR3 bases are TGTGCCAGCAGCGGTGGGGCGGGAGAACCCTCCTACGAGCAGTACTTC.

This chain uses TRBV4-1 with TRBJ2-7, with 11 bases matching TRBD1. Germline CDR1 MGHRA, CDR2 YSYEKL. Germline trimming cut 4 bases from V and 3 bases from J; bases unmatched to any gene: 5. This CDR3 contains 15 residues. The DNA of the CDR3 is TGCGCCAGCAGCCTCAGCGGGACAGGGGGCTACGAGCAGTACTTC. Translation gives CASSLSGTGGYEQYF.

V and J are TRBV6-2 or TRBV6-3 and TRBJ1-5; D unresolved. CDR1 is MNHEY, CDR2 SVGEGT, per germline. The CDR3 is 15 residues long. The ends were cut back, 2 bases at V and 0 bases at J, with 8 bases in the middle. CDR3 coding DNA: TGTGCCAGCAGTTACCGGGATTTTAGCAATCAGCCCCAGCATTTT. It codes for CASSYRDFSNQPQHF.

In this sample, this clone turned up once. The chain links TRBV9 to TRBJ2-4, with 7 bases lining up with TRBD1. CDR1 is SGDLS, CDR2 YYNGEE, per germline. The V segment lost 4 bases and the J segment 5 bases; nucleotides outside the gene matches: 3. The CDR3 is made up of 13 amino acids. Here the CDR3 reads CASSTGTENIQYF. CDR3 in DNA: TGTGCCAGCAGCACCGGGACAGAAAACATTCAGTACTTC.